This T cell receptor beta chain was identified in a study of OX40 agonist ivuxolimab in advanced cancers. Notes on the research overall: Ivuxolimab was a fully human IgG2 agonistic monoclonal antibody targeting the costimulatory receptor OX40 (CD134). The point of sequencing TCRbeta in the periphery was to test whether ivuxolimab changed TCR sequence diversity and drove clonal T-cell expansion. The paper describes the monotherapy dose-escalation part (N ≈ 52 patients) of the phase I trial of ivuxolimab. Intravenous ivuxolimab was administered to patients every 2 weeks at six dose levels: 0.01, 0.1, 0.3, 1.5, 3 and 10 mg/kg. Among the approximately 54 dose-escalation patients, approximately 20 had hepatocellular carcinoma, roughly 15 melanoma, 9 renal cell carcinoma and 9 head and neck cancer. The dose-escalation cohort was almost 85% male with a mean age of about 60 years, ranging from roughly 23 to 79. Partial responses occurred in three dose-escalation patients: two with cutaneous melanoma and one with hepatocellular carcinoma. Patients were allowed to have had prior anti-PD-1, anti-PD-L1 or anti-CTLA-4 therapy, and approximately 39% of the dose-escalation patients had been treated with checkpoint inhibitors. The research as a whole found: The antigen specificity of the clonally expanded peripheral T cells was not determined. After ivuxolimab, more expanded clones were found on average in CD8+ T cells than in CD4+ T cells. In the 0.1-3.0 mg/kg groups, partial responders had among the lowest normalized peripheral clonal expansion, particularly in CD8+ T cells. Low levels of normalized T-cell clonal expansion were also seen in some patients who did not respond. At doses of 0.1 to 3.0 mg/kg, clonal expansion of both CD4+ and CD8+ blood T cells was observed from baseline to week 6.

To sequence the TCRbeta CDR3 region, genomic DNA was isolated from the sorted cells. The immunoSEQ Assay was used to sequence the TCRbeta CDR3 regions. Sourced from immuneACCESS, this table was stored by TCRdb with only in-frame sequences that have V and J called. A share of the clones is absent; for the studies checked, an unresolved V gene accounts for under half, and the remainder has no known explanation. The sample records some 87,000 clones, over 75% of which are singletons. The ten largest clones represent 0.6% to 0.9% of the sample. Regarding this clone: What this receptor recognizes is not known. No qualities accompany the bases; no much larger clone lies one base away.

For this chain, trimming is 7 bases at the V end and 7 bases at the J end, and the number of junction bases without a gene match is 12. Via the germline V gene (reference sequence), CDR1 is LNHDA and CDR2 SQIVND. The CDR3 covers 15 residues, taking in both the cysteine and the phenylalanine. Solely the CDR3 DNA is kept, with 45 bases framed from the first base. Patients with autoimmune disease history or receiving systemic immunosuppression were excluded from the trial. Peripheral blood for TCR sequencing was collected from all dose cohorts at baseline, on cycle 4 day 1, and on cycle 7 day 1. The samples were taken from a phase I, first-in-human, multicenter, open-label dose-escalation trial of ivuxolimab. Adults with locally advanced or metastatic melanoma, renal cell, hepatocellular, or head and neck squamous cell carcinoma were enrolled in the trial. Before TCR sequencing, CD4+ T cells and CD8+ T cells from peripheral blood were sorted into separate populations.

The TCR sequence derives from an adult with an advanced solid tumor such as melanoma, head and neck, liver or kidney cancer. This chain is built from TRBV19 and TRBJ2-1, with 8 bases aligning to TRBD2. The sequencing used CD4+ or CD8+ T cells sorted from blood, collected in a trial of the OX40 agonist ivuxolimab. The DNA sequence is as follows: TGTGCCAGTAAGGGGGGTAGCGGGAACTGGAATGAGCAGTTCTTC. It translates as CASKGGSGNWNEQFF.